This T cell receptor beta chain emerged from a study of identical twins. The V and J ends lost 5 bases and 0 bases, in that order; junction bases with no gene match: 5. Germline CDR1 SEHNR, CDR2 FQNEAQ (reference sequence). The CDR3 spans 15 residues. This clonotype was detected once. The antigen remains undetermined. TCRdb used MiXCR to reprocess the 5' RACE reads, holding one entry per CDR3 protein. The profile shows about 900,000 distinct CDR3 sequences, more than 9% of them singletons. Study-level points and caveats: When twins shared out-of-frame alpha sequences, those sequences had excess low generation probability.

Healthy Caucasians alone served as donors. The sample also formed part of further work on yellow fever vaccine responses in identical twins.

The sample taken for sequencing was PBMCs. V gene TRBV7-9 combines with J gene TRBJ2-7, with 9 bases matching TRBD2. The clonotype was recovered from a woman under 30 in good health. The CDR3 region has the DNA TGTGCCAGCAGCCAAGGACTAGCGTTCTCCTACGAGCAGTACTTC. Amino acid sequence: CASSQGLAFSYEQYF.